The rows below give T cell receptor beta chains drawn from one sample of a study of cytomegalovirus exposure and HLA in healthy donors. Profiled with immunoSEQ multiplex PCR; TCRdb holds only in-frame clones, not every one. Found here are under 200,000 clones, around 67% of them singletons; the top ten hold 4% to 5.5%. Sequenced material: PBMCs. These receptors came from a woman under 30 in good health and CMV-seropositive. CDR3s include the opening cysteine and the closing phenylalanine or tryptophan.

cdr3_length	j_call	v_call	cdr3_aa
15	TRBJ2-4	TRBV10-3	CAISDSVASKNIQYF
11	TRBJ2-5	TRBV20-1	CSARVRETQYF
18	TRBJ1-2	TRBV5-6	CASSLAPTGVAQNYGYTF
14	TRBJ2-5	TRBV7-6	CASSSAGGVETQYF
14	TRBJ2-7	TRBV28	CASSTGQGSYEQYF
13	TRBJ2-7	TRBV7-2	CASSLYILLEQYF
17	TRBJ2-7	TRBV15	CATSRGTGGRKGYEQYF
12	TRBJ2-1	TRBV30	CAWRYLNNEQFF
15	TRBJ1-1	TRBV18	CASSTQGEVRTEAFF
15	TRBJ2-1	TRBV6-1	CASKASGAGYYEQFF
19	TRBJ2-1	TRBV19	CARGFGVRGNGSKYNEQFF
18	TRBJ1-5	TRBV30	CAWSGGTSPAYSNQPQHF
15	TRBJ2-3	TRBV15	CATSRSRTVTDTQYF
15	TRBJ2-5	TRBV6-1	CASTGQGARLETQYF
12	TRBJ1-5	TRBV5-1	CASSLDGQPQHF
17	TRBJ2-1	TRBV27	CASSWPAGGSSYNEQFF
14	TRBJ2-1	TRBV4-1	CASSQGGSYNEQFF
16	TRBJ2-1	TRBV30	CAWSTGSSGVLREQFF
15	TRBJ1-5	TRBV9	CASSVGQGVGQPQHF
19	TRBJ2-1	TRBV2	CASSEANIHLQGSDNEQFF
15	TRBJ2-7	TRBV29-1	CSVEDLAGGRSEQYF
16	TRBJ2-1	TRBV9	CASSSRIAGGVDEQFF
16	TRBJ2-1	TRBV7-6	CASSPAAGGPNNEQFF
15	TRBJ1-4	TRBV5-1	CASSSQGATNEKLFF
16	TRBJ2-7	TRBV7-9	CASSLGGTGKLYEQYF
15	TRBJ2-7	TRBV4-1	CASSLWATGNREQYF
17	TRBJ2-2	TRBV9	CASSVYTSGRGTGELFF
15	TRBJ1-4	TRBV19	CASSTWTGGGEKLFF
14	TRBJ2-5	TRBV7-9	CASSFSGVGETQYF
17	TRBJ2-1	TRBV4-2	CASSRRLAGGPINEQFF
15	TRBJ2-3	TRBV19	CASSWRGAITDTQYF
14	TRBJ1-3	TRBV28	CASSLIDGGDTIYF
15	TRBJ2-5	TRBV7-8	CASRAGTGVQETQYF
15	TRBJ1-6	TRBV2	CASRDDPFGNSPLHF
13	TRBJ1-2	TRBV5-6	CASSLELFRGYTF
15	TRBJ1-4	TRBV6-1	CASSPGQGGGEKLFF
17	TRBJ2-1	TRBV9	CASSVQSGQGARNEQFF
14	TRBJ2-4	TRBV7-8	CASSADRVRGIQYF
17	TRBJ2-3	TRBV5-1	CASSLVARYLSTDTQYF
17	TRBJ1-1	TRBV7-7	CASSLRRTASVNTEAFF
16	TRBJ2-7	TRBV6-1	CASSEGQALLYTEQYF
14	TRBJ1-1	TRBV7-9	CASSLTGANTEAFF
11	TRBJ2-7	TRBV19	CASRTAYEQYF
15	TRBJ1-2	TRBV5-1	CASSFGDRANYGYTF
14	TRBJ2-7	TRBV7-3	CASSLAGGSYEQYF
15	TRBJ2-6	TRBV27	CASSLTVSGANVLTF
14	TRBJ1-5	TRBV7-2	CASSPGTAPQPQHF
13	TRBJ1-1	TRBV28	CASSTGGNTEAFF